The source of this T cell receptor beta chain is a study of regulatory T cells in long-lasting Graves disease. There are many counts of this clonotype. CDR1 MNHEY and CDR2 SMNVEV come from the germline V gene (reference sequence). V gave up 6 bases and J gave up 5 bases; unmatched junction bases: 3. The CDR3 spans 13 residues. Construction of TCR beta libraries relied on iRepertoire HTBI primers and on Arm-PCR targeting CDR3 regions. TCRdb re-derived calls from the multiplex PCR reads in MiXCR, one entry per CDR3 protein. The data show hundreds of thousands of distinct CDR3 sequences, with 16% seen just once and roughly 29% held by the top ten. The sample's time point: newly diagnosed GD, antithyroid drugs for less than 3 months. Extracted RNA from PBMCs served as the source of the TCR library. These records were also assigned to another study, of T cells in Graves' hyperthyroidism and ophthalmopathy.

The origin of this receptor is a man aged 40-55 years with Graves disease. This chain uses TRBV27 with TRBJ1-4; the match to TRBD1 covers 7 bases. The sequencing used peripheral blood mononuclear cells (PBMCs), collected at new diagnosis, from a patient treated with antithyroid drugs. Here the CDR3 reads CASSRGWNEKLFF. CDR3 bases: TGTGCCAGCAGCAGGGGGTGGAATGAAAAACTGTTTTTT.